Following are 11 T cell receptor beta chains from one sample sequenced in a study of cytomegalovirus exposure and HLA in healthy donors. In the PCR, 60 Vbeta and 13 Jbeta primers were used. Only in-frame clones appear in the TCRdb table, and some are missing; sequencing was by immunoSEQ multiplex PCR. Here the sample spans about 130,000 clones, roughly 83% being singletons. Material for sequencing was PBMCs. The receptor source for this set is a man between 18 and 35 years old in good health and CMV-seronegative.

V is TRBV10-3 and J is TRBJ2-7, with D possibly matching TRBD1 (5 bases). The germline V gene encodes CDR1 ENHRY and CDR2 SYGVKD. Trimming took 0 bases from V and 6 from J, leaving 9 bases between them. This CDR3 has 13 amino acids. CDR3 protein: CAISESKGVEQYF. The CDR3 DNA follows: TGTGCCATCAGTGAGTCTAAAGGGGTCGAGCAGTACTTC.

The rearrangement links TRBV18 to TRBJ1-1; the D is unclear. Per the germline V gene, CDR1 is KGHSH and CDR2 is LQKENI. V was trimmed by 2 bases and J by 1 base, leaving 5 bases between them. CDR3 length: 13 residues. This chain's CDR3 is CASSPTTNTEAFF. The CDR3 nucleotides are TGTGCCAGCTCACCAACAACGAACACTGAAGCTTTCTTT.

This rearrangement joins TRBV7-8 to TRBJ2-1, with 9 bases identical to TRBD2. Germline trimming cut 5 bases from V and 3 bases from J; bases unmatched to any gene: 11. This CDR3 has 17 amino acids. In germline, CDR1 is SGHVS, CDR2 FQNEAQ. The CDR3: CASSPTLREGNYNEQFF. The DNA of the CDR3 is TGTGCCAGCAGCCCTACTTTGCGGGAGGGAAACTACAATGAGCAGTTCTTC.

The genes are TRBV18 and TRBJ2-1; the D is unclear. This CDR3 contains 14 residues. Trimming took off 2 bases at V and 5 bases at J, with 10 bases between the two ends. Germline assignment: CDR1 KGHSH and CDR2 LQKENI. The CDR3 protein is CASSPNESDNEQFF. As DNA, the CDR3 is TGTGCCAGCTCACCAAACGAGTCGGACAATGAGCAGTTCTTC.

This clone has just a few counts. V gene TRBV9 combines with J gene TRBJ1-1; perhaps TRBD1 as D (6 bases). The germline V gene encodes CDR1 SGDLS and CDR2 YYNGEE. This CDR3 has 14 amino acids. The ends were cut back, 4 bases at V and 3 bases at J, with 13 bases in the middle. The CDR3 reads CASSPWSGDTEAFF. The CDR3 nucleotides read TGTGCCAGCAGCCCCTGGTCAGGGGACACTGAAGCTTTCTTT.

This clone has just one count. This rearrangement joins TRBV29-1 to TRBJ2-1, with a weak D call TRBD2 (6 bases). CDR1 SQVTM and CDR2 ANQGSEA come from the germline V gene. This CDR3 spans 15 amino acids. Trimming stripped 2 bases from V and 9 bases from J, with 20 bases between. CDR3 region: CSVEQEGSGFGEQFF. CDR3 in DNA: TGCAGCGTTGAACAGGAGGGGAGCGGGTTCGGTGAGCAGTTCTTC.

The genes are TRBV19 and TRBJ2-1, with 7 nucleotides matching TRBD2. The J segment lost 3 bases and the V segment lost 3 bases, leaving 11 bases of the junction unmatched. The CDR3 covers 17 residues. Germline V gives CDR1 LNHDA, CDR2 SQIVND (reference sequence). The CDR3: CASSIGFGDYGYNEQFF. Written as DNA, the CDR3 is TGTGCCAGTAGTATTGGATTTGGGGACTACGGCTACAATGAGCAGTTCTTC.

V usage is TRBV5-1 and J usage is TRBJ1-2; 8 bases are shared with TRBD1. The CDR3 has 18 amino acids. The germline gives CDR1 SGHRS, CDR2 YFSETQ. J lost 2 bases, V lost 4 bases, and 16 bases had no gene match. As DNA, the CDR3 is TGCGCCAGCAGCAAAACGAACCAGGGGGCGGCTTCCAACTATGGCTACACCTTC. Translated, it gives CASSKTNQGAASNYGYTF.

This chain joins TRBV13 and TRBJ2-7, with D possibly being TRBD1 (6 bases). Trimming cost V 6 bases and J 2 bases, with 14 bases left between them. The CDR3 runs to 14 residues. The V gene's germline CDR1 is PRHDT and CDR2 FYEKMQ (reference sequence). The CDR3 nucleotides read TGTGCCAGCAGAACACAGGGTTTCCCCTACGAGCAGTACTTC. It specifies CASRTQGFPYEQYF.

This rearrangement joins TRBV5-1 to TRBJ2-1, with 9 bases identical to TRBD1. Germline V CDR1 and CDR2: SGHRS, YFSETQ. V lost 3 bases and J lost 5; bases outside the gene matches: 3. The length of the CDR3 is 14 residues. CDR3 sequence (DNA): TGCGCCAGCAGCTCGACAGGGGGGGACAATGAGCAGTTCTTC. This codes for CASSSTGGDNEQFF.

The chain couples TRBV29-1 to TRBJ2-3; 9 bases match TRBD1. The germline V gene encodes CDR1 SQVTM and CDR2 ANQGSEA. Germline trimming cut 5 bases from V and 3 bases from J; bases unmatched to any gene: 18. The CDR3 runs 18 residues. This CDR3 is CSVREGTGNPDLTDTQYF. DNA for the CDR3: TGCAGCGTTAGAGAGGGGACAGGGAATCCCGATTTAACAGATACGCAGTATTTT.